These 2 T cell receptor beta chains were sequenced from one sample in a study of blood T cell repertoires in COVID-19. The table came from immunoSEQ multiplex PCR; TCRdb's copy has only in-frame clones and leaves some out. The profile shows 100,000 to 150,000 clones, about 87% of them singletons. Sample: peripheral blood. The receptors were gathered from a woman aged 45-60 years with acute or convalescent COVID-19.

V gene TRBV7-8 combines with J gene TRBJ2-1; tentatively, D is TRBD1 (6 bases). The length of the CDR3 is 14 residues. Germline CDR1 is SGHVS and CDR2 is FQNEAQ. Trimming removed 5 bases at V and 4 bases at J, with 12 bases between. The chain's CDR3 is CASSPLQGYNEQFF. CDR3 DNA: TGTGCCAGCAGCCCCCTTCAGGGGTACAATGAGCAGTTCTTC.

The J gene is TRBJ2-1, the V gene TRBV7-9, with 7 nucleotides matching TRBD2. The CDR3 runs 15 residues. The J segment lost 4 bases and the V segment lost 6 bases, leaving 9 bases of the junction unmatched. Germline CDR1 SEHNR, CDR2 FQNEAQ (reference sequence). In nucleotides, the CDR3 is TGTGCCAGCAGGGGATCCGGAGCGGGGTACAATGAGCAGTTCTTC. This encodes CASRGSGAGYNEQFF.